This T cell receptor (beta chain) was obtained from a study of spatial heterogeneity in lung cancer. Study at large: A consistent excess of beta-chain over alpha-chain sequences was detected. Across the raw uncorrected reads, a unique TCR and UMI combination was observed, on average, more than ten times.

Time point defined: sample taken at primary tumor resection. Material for sequencing was whole RNA from tumor, nontumor lung or frozen PBMC, left unsorted. The length of the CDR3 is 16 residues. Per germline, CDR1 MNHEY and CDR2 SVGAGI. Trimming shortened V by 0 bases and J by 1 base, and 12 bases separated the two germline ends. Of note for this clonotype: What it recognizes is unknown.

TCRdb re-derived calls from the 5' RACE reads in MiXCR, one entry per CDR3 protein. Of 35,000 to 55,000 distinct CDR3 sequences in the sample, approximately 14% were seen once. Points from the study as a whole: Blood carried ubiquitous expanded tumor TCRs more at resection than follow-up.

The genes are TRBV6-5 and TRBJ2-5; D is ambiguous. The material was PBMCs, obtained at surgery. The receptor was derived from a male donor with early-stage non-small cell lung cancer. CDR3 protein: CASSYSTGISQETQYF. The CDR3 DNA follows: TGTGCCAGCAGTTACTCAACGGGTATATCCCAAGAGACCCAGTACTTC.